The 32 T cell receptor beta chains listed next were all sequenced from one sample in a study of OX40 agonist ivuxolimab in advanced cancers. Profiling relied on immunoSEQ multiplex PCR, and the TCRdb table lists in-frame clones only, not all of them. This sample yields fewer than 110,000 clones, of which approximately 89% are seen a single time; around 1.2% belongs to the top ten. Specimen: CD4+ or CD8+ T cells sorted from blood, collected in a trial of the OX40 agonist ivuxolimab. All receptors derive from an adult with an advanced solid tumor such as melanoma, head and neck, liver or kidney cancer.

This sequence joins TRBV9 and TRBJ2-5; possible D gene TRBD2, 5 bases. The J call is in doubt because the DNA end fits TRBJ2-7 better. The CDR3 sequence is 14 residues long. Germline CDR1 reads SGDLS; CDR2 reads YYNGEE. The CDR3 reads CASSVSPRAYEQYF. The CDR3 DNA is TGTGCCAGCAGCGTATCGCCGCGGGCCTACGAGCAGTACTTC.

Turning to this clone: One end of the junction varies from germline; a read error may be responsible. The chain carries TRBV7-7 and TRBJ2-1, with 9 bases lining up with TRBD1. Germline values: CDR1 SSHAT, CDR2 FNYEAQ (reference sequence). This CDR3 is built from 15 residues. CDR3 residues: CASSPTGGSYNEQFF. The CDR3 DNA reads as TGTGCTAGCAGCCCGACAGGGGGCTCCTACAATGAGCAGTTCTTC.

This chain joins TRBV7-9 and TRBJ1-5; 9 bases align to TRBD1. CDR1 SEHNR and CDR2 FQNEAQ come from the germline V gene (reference sequence). This CDR3 is 14 amino acids long. V trimming: 5 bases; J trimming: 4 bases; junction bases outside the gene matches: 3. The CDR3 coding sequence is TGTGCCAGCAGCCTCGGGACAGGGAATCAGCCCCAGCATTTT. Translated: CASSLGTGNQPQHF.

The chain combines TRBV11-3 with TRBJ1-2; 9 bases agree with TRBD1. The germline gives CDR1 SGHNT, CDR2 YENEEA. Trimming at V came to 8 bases and at J to 8 bases, leaving 15 bases not matched to a gene. The CDR3 loop spans 15 amino acids. CDR3 bases: TGTGCCAGCGACCCCGGTGGGACAGGGAAAGTGGGCTACACCTTC. Its protein is CASDPGGTGKVGYTF.

The chain uses TRBV19 and TRBJ2-5; perhaps TRBD2 as D (5 bases). Trimming pared 1 base from V and 1 base from J, leaving 13 bases between. The CDR3 runs 16 residues. CDR1 is LNHDA and CDR2 is SQIVND in the germline V gene (reference sequence). The CDR3 DNA reads as TGTGCCAGTAGTATAGGCCCGAGGGCGAGCCAAGAGACCCAGTACTTC. It encodes CASSIGPRASQETQYF.

On this clone itself: The sample carries other DNA sequences with the same CDR3. The chain joins TRBV5-1 to TRBJ2-7, with 11 bases identical to TRBD2. Germline V lookup: CDR1 SGHRS, CDR2 YFSETQ. V trimming: 0 bases; J trimming: 4 bases; junction bases outside the gene matches: 3. This CDR3 has 15 amino acids. In nucleotides, the CDR3 is TGCGCCAGCAGCTTGGCGGGGACTAGCGGATACGAGCAGTACTTC. This gives the protein CASSLAGTSGYEQYF.

This clone came up once. V gene TRBV19 combines with J gene TRBJ1-3, with D possibly TRBD1 on 5 matching bases. In germline, CDR1 is LNHDA, CDR2 SQIVND (reference sequence). Trimming cost V 6 bases and J 0 bases, with 9 bases left between them. The CDR3 spans 14 residues. The CDR3: CASRSTGSGNTIYF. Written as DNA, the CDR3 is TGTGCCAGTAGGTCCACAGGCTCTGGAAACACCATATATTTT. Looking up the rest from reference TRBV19 and TRBJ1-3 gives the full variable domain: DGGITQSPKYLFRKEGQNVTLSCEQNLNHDAMYWYRQDPGQGLRLIYYSQIVNDFQKGDIAEGYSVSREKKESFPLTVTSAQKNPTAFYLCASRSTGSGNTIYFGEGSWLTVV.

V and J are TRBV27 and TRBJ2-2, with 7 bases lining up with TRBD2. CDR3 size: 14 residues. Trimming cost V 5 bases and J 7 bases; bases outside gene matches: 7. Germline values: CDR1 MNHEY, CDR2 SMNVEV (reference sequence). The CDR3 loop is CASSAGVVFGELFF. CDR3 coding DNA: TGTGCCAGCAGTGCGGGAGTGGTTTTCGGGGAGCTGTTTTTT.

This clone was picked up a small number of times. V is TRBV4-2 and J is TRBJ1-4, with D tentatively TRBD1 (5 bases). The V gene lost 0 bases and the J gene lost 4 bases, with 12 bases spanning the gap. The CDR3 totals 16 residues. CDR1 is LGHNA, CDR2 YNFKEQ, per germline. The CDR3 DNA sequence: TGTGCCAGCAGCCAAGATCCTGGGCAGGGTAATGAAAAACTGTTTTTT. Its translation: CASSQDPGQGNEKLFF.

The chain employs TRBV5-4 and TRBJ2-7; TRBD1 is a possible D gene (6 bases). The CDR3 consists of 14 residues. The germline V gene has CDR1 SGHNT and CDR2 YYREEE (reference sequence). Trimming stripped 1 base from V and 0 bases from J, with 8 bases between. The CDR3 loop is CASSLYRDSYEQYF. The CDR3 DNA reads as TGTGCCAGCAGCTTGTACAGGGACTCCTACGAGCAGTACTTC.

This clone came up a few times. The V gene is TRBV5-1, the J gene TRBJ2-2, with D maybe TRBD2 (5 bases). With 1 base removed from V and 4 bases from J, the gap between germline ends came to 11 bases. This CDR3 has 15 residues. The germline gives CDR1 SGHRS, CDR2 YFSETQ. The CDR3 sequence is CASSLMEARTGELFF. In nucleotides, the CDR3 is TGCGCCAGCAGCTTGATGGAGGCCCGCACCGGGGAGCTGTTTTTT.

The gene calls are TRBV6-5 and TRBJ1-1; D remains ambiguous. This CDR3 is built from 13 residues. Trimming cost V 2 bases and J 6 bases, with 10 bases left between them. The germline V gene encodes CDR1 MNHEY and CDR2 SVGAGI. The CDR3 spells CASSYRAFAEAFF. Written as DNA, the CDR3 is TGTGCCAGCAGTTACAGGGCTTTCGCTGAAGCTTTCTTT.

The chain uses TRBV7-2 and TRBJ1-1; 10 bases are a match to TRBD1. Germline loops: CDR1 SGHTA, CDR2 FQGNSA. CDR3 length equals 16 residues. Losses at the gene ends were 5 bases for V and 5 bases for J; bases not matched to a gene: 11. Here the CDR3 reads CASSPMGGQGKTEAFF. DNA of the CDR3: TGTGCCAGCAGCCCCATGGGGGGACAGGGGAAGACTGAAGCTTTCTTT.

V gene TRBV5-8 combines with J gene TRBJ2-3, with D possibly being TRBD1 (5 bases). Looked up from germline, CDR1 is SGHTS and CDR2 is YDEGEE. Trimming pared 2 bases from V and 2 bases from J, leaving 12 bases between. CDR3 length: 15 residues. The CDR3 loop is CASSFRYRITDTQYF. Written as DNA, the CDR3 is TGTGCCAGCAGCTTTCGATACAGGATCACAGATACGCAGTATTTT.

V usage is TRBV19 and J usage is TRBJ1-4; D remains unclear. Per the germline V gene, CDR1 is LNHDA and CDR2 is SQIVND (reference sequence). Trimming cost V 3 bases and J 10 bases, with 9 bases left between them. The CDR3 extends over 12 amino acids. CDR3 coding DNA: TGTGCCAGTAGTATCACAGACGGAAAACTGTTTTTT. Encoded protein: CASSITDGKLFF.

The V gene is TRBV29-1, the J gene TRBJ2-7, with D uncertain. Per the germline V gene, CDR1 is SQVTM and CDR2 is ANQGSEA. Trimming stripped 3 bases from V and 3 bases from J, with 6 bases between. The CDR3 spans 11 residues. This chain's CDR3 is CSVEHNYEQYF. Written as DNA, the CDR3 is TGCAGCGTTGAGCACAACTACGAGCAGTACTTC.

This clone was detected only once. The chain employs TRBV6-6 and TRBJ2-3, with 7 bases matching TRBD2. CDR1 and CDR2 from the germline V gene are MNHNY and SVGAGI (reference sequence). There are 15 residues in the CDR3. Trimming at V came to 0 bases and at J to 5 bases, leaving 5 bases not matched to a gene. CDR3 nucleotides: TGTGCCAGCAGTTACTCGGCGGGAGCTGGAGATACGCAGTATTTT. Encoded protein: CASSYSAGAGDTQYF.

CDR3 bases: TGTGCCAGCAGCGGAGGGGGTTTAGTCAATGAGCAGTTCTTC. It is translated as CASSGGGLVNEQFF. The chain links TRBV11-3 to TRBJ2-1; the D gene could be TRBD1 or TRBD2 (6 bases each). The CDR3 contains 14 residues. Germline V gene lookup returns CDR1 SGHNT and CDR2 YENEEA. Trimming pared 5 bases from V and 6 bases from J, leaving 14 bases between.

The rearrangement uses TRBV7-2 and TRBJ2-3, with TRBD1 matching 12 bases. Germline CDR1 reads SGHTA; CDR2 reads FQGNSA. This CDR3 is built from 16 residues. Unmatched junction bases numbered 9, after V lost 5 bases and J lost 6 bases. CDR3 sequence: CASSLAGTGGRDTQYF. The CDR3 nucleotides read TGTGCCAGCAGCCTGGCCGGGACAGGGGGCCGGGATACGCAGTATTTT.

The chain uses TRBV6-5 and TRBJ2-7, with D perhaps matching TRBD2 (5 bases). The V and J ends lost 5 bases and 2 bases respectively, with 10 bases between them. This CDR3 comprises 13 residues. Per germline, CDR1 MNHEY and CDR2 SVGAGI. CDR3 sequence reads: CASSQTTAYEQYF. The CDR3 nucleotides are TGTGCCAGCAGTCAGACTACTGCCTACGAGCAGTACTTC.

The chain has TRBV18 and TRBJ2-3; 9 bases agree with TRBD1. V shed 6 bases, J shed 1 base, and the junction held 5 bases outside the gene matches. Germline-derived CDR1 and CDR2 are KGHSH and LQKENI. The CDR3 contains 15 residues. DNA for the CDR3: TGTGCCAGCTCTCCGGGACAGGGTGGCACAGATACGCAGTATTTT. This sequence encodes CASSPGQGGTDTQYF.

A single count supports this clone. The V call is TRBV28, the J call TRBJ2-7; the D is unclear. Between the trimmed V and J ends, which lost 5 bases and 2 bases, there was a span of 4 bases. This CDR3 has 11 residues. Germline V gene lookup returns CDR1 MDHEN and CDR2 SYDVKM. CDR3 sequence (DNA): TGTGCCAGCAGTACCACCTACGAGCAGTACTTC. Amino acids: CASSTTYEQYF.

This rearrangement joins TRBV13 to TRBJ2-7; D may be TRBD1 (8 bases). Between the trimmed V and J ends, which lost 5 bases and 3 bases, there was a span of 14 bases. The germline gives CDR1 PRHDT, CDR2 FYEKMQ (reference sequence). This CDR3 contains 14 residues. CDR3 in amino acids: CASSHRGGVYEQYF. Here the CDR3 DNA reads TGTGCCAGCAGCCACAGGGGGGGGGTCTACGAGCAGTACTTC.

This chain connects TRBV7-6 to TRBJ2-7; TRBD1 is a possible D gene (6 bases). CDR3 length: 13 residues. V lost 5 bases and J 6 bases, leaving 14 bases between the germline ends. CDR1 SGHVS and CDR2 FNYEAQ come from the germline V gene. The DNA of the CDR3 is TGTGCCAGCAGCCAGGGGACCTTCGGCGAGCAGTACTTC. Amino acids: CASSQGTFGEQYF.

The J gene is TRBJ1-5, the V gene TRBV7-6, with 7 bases matching TRBD1. V dropped 5 bases and J dropped 4; count of bases not matched to a gene: 5. CDR1 SGHVS and CDR2 FNYEAQ come from the germline V gene. The CDR3 sequence is 14 residues long. The CDR3 DNA is TGTGCCAGCAGCGGGGACAGCCAGAATCAGCCCCAGCATTTT. Its protein is CASSGDSQNQPQHF.

This clone was recorded once. This chain links TRBV27 with TRBJ1-1, with D hard to call. Germline V gene sequence: CDR1 MNHEY, CDR2 SMNVEV (reference sequence). CDR3 length: 14 amino acids. V shed 6 bases and J shed 2 bases, with 13 bases lying between them. The CDR3 nucleotides read TGTGCCAGCAGCCCTTTAGGACTCAACACTGAAGCTTTCTTT. Translation gives CASSPLGLNTEAFF.

The V gene is TRBV6-5, the J gene TRBJ2-5; TRBD1 matches at 9 bases. The end of the DNA aligns better with TRBJ2-7, so the J call may be wrong. CDR3 size: 15 residues. Germline V gives CDR1 MNHEY, CDR2 SVGAGI. The CDR3 DNA reads as TGTGCCAGCAGTTACTCCCTCAACAGGGGGCACGAGCAGTACTTC. Encoded protein: CASSYSLNRGHEQYF.

This chain links TRBV5-3 with TRBJ2-7; D might be TRBD2 (5 bases). TRBV5-3 is recorded as an ORF, its role being uncertain. Trimming stripped 3 bases from V and 0 bases from J, with 13 bases between. The CDR3 loop spans 15 amino acids. The CDR3 reads CARSSGGRSSYEQYF. The CDR3 DNA reads as TGTGCCAGAAGCTCCGGCGGGCGGAGCTCCTACGAGCAGTACTTC.

J is TRBJ2-5 and V is TRBV15, with a possible D match to TRBD2 (5 bases). The CDR3 contains 14 residues. From germline, CDR1 is LNHNV and CDR2 YYDKDF (reference sequence). V shed 0 bases and J shed 3 bases, with 8 bases lying between them. The CDR3: CATSRDRGKETQYF. The DNA of the CDR3 is TGTGCCACCAGCAGAGATCGGGGTAAAGAGACCCAGTACTTC.

The chain carries TRBV19 and TRBJ1-1, with 7 bases fitting TRBD1. CDR3 length equals 15 residues. The germline gives CDR1 LNHDA, CDR2 SQIVND (reference sequence). V shed 6 bases and J 6 bases; nucleotides not matched to a gene: 13. In nucleotides, the CDR3 is TGTGCCAGTAGCCATTACGAGGGGGCGAGCGCTGAAGCTTTCTTT. It yields the protein CASSHYEGASAEAFF.

The genes are TRBV2 and TRBJ2-5, with D maybe TRBD2 (5 bases). In germline, CDR1 is SNHLY, CDR2 FYNNEI. The CDR3 is made up of 12 amino acids. Trimming removed 7 bases from V and 5 bases from J, with 11 bases in between. For the CDR3, the DNA is TGTGCCAGCAAACGGACTGGGGAGACCCAGTACTTC. Its translation: CASKRTGETQYF.

The rearrangement uses TRBV9 and TRBJ1-1, with 10 bases fitting TRBD1. This CDR3 is 15 amino acids long. Trimming removed 0 bases from V and 4 bases from J; junction bases left unmatched: 3. CDR1 is SGDLS, CDR2 YYNGEE, per germline. The CDR3 DNA reads TGTGCCAGCAGCGTAGACGGGACAGGGGTCACTGAAGCTTTCTTT. Its translation: CASSVDGTGVTEAFF.